The 20 T cell receptor beta chains listed next were all sequenced from one sample in a study of blood T cell repertoires in COVID-19. Sequencing used immunoSEQ multiplex PCR; TCRdb keeps in-frame clones, though not all of them. The sample lists some 290,000 clones; 90% were seen once. The sequenced sample consisted of PBMCs or T cells enriched from blood (not recorded which). Every receptor here comes from a woman aged 25 to 39 who had been exposed to COVID-19.

The rearrangement uses TRBV11-2 and TRBJ2-7, with D possibly matching TRBD1 (6 bases). This CDR3 has 14 residues. Trimming shortened V by 1 base and J by 2 bases, and 9 bases separated the two germline ends. Germline CDR1 SGHAT, CDR2 FQNNGV. The CDR3 coding sequence is TGTGCCAGCAGCTTAGGGACAGAGGCCTACGAGCAGTACTTC. Amino acids: CASSLGTEAYEQYF.

Written as DNA, the CDR3 is TGTGCCAGCAGCTTTTCCGGGGGCACAGATACGCAGTATTTT. Its protein is CASSFSGGTDTQYF. The chain uses TRBV7-2 and TRBJ2-3, with D tentatively TRBD2 (5 bases). In germline, CDR1 is SGHTA, CDR2 FQGNSA. V was clipped by 3 bases and J by 1 base, with 8 bases between them. The CDR3 runs 14 residues.

V and J are TRBV7-9 and TRBJ2-5; D not resolved. Germline values: CDR1 SEHNR, CDR2 FQNEAQ (reference sequence). The length of the CDR3 is 14 residues. V was pared by 0 bases and J by 4 bases, with 9 bases between. As DNA, the CDR3 is TGTGCCAGCAGCTTAGCGGCATTGCCAGAGACCCAGTACTTC. It is translated as CASSLAALPETQYF.

The chain couples TRBV6-2 or TRBV6-3 to TRBJ1-6, with unresolved D. Trimming left V 2 bases short and J 7 bases short, with 12 bases between. The CDR3 consists of 15 residues. Germline lookup yields CDR1 MNHEY and CDR2 SVGEGT. The DNA for the CDR3 is TGTGCCAGCAGTTACGCGGGCAGACTAAATTCACCCCTCCACTTT. Protein: CASSYAGRLNSPLHF.

The rearrangement uses TRBV30 and TRBJ1-2; 8 positions match TRBD1. CDR1 is GTSNPN, CDR2 SVGIG, per germline (reference sequence). This CDR3 is built from 13 residues. Trimming removed 0 bases from V and 5 bases from J; junction bases left unmatched: 2. Written as DNA, the CDR3 is TGTGCCTGGAGTGTACAGGGGGTATATGGCTACACCTTC. It translates to CAWSVQGVYGYTF.

The chain couples TRBV18 to TRBJ1-6; maybe TRBD1 (5 bases). The CDR3 extends over 15 amino acids. V was pared by 3 bases and J by 9 bases, with 15 bases between. Germline CDR1 is KGHSH and CDR2 is LQKENI. The CDR3 nucleotides read TGTGCCAGCTCACCGTATGGGACGGGGGGTTCACCCCTCCACTTT. Amino acid sequence: CASSPYGTGGSPLHF.

The CDR3 is CASSFTGTDNYGYTF. The CDR3 DNA is TGTGCCAGCAGCTTTACTGGGACAGATAACTATGGCTACACCTTC. The chain recombines TRBV7-9 with TRBJ1-2; 7 bases match TRBD1. This CDR3 contains 15 residues. Per the germline V gene, CDR1 is SEHNR and CDR2 is FQNEAQ (reference sequence). The V gene end was trimmed by 3 bases and the J gene end by 1 base; junction bases not matched to a gene: 5.

A few counts support this clone. This sequence joins TRBV5-4 and TRBJ1-1, with 8 bases identical to TRBD1. This CDR3 comprises 14 residues. V shed 4 bases and J 6 bases; nucleotides not matched to a gene: 8. CDR1 and CDR2 (germline): SGHNT, YYREEE (reference sequence). CDR3 in amino acids: CASSATGGTAEAFF. DNA of the CDR3: TGTGCCAGCAGCGCTACAGGGGGAACAGCTGAAGCTTTCTTT.

The rearrangement joins TRBV5-1 to TRBJ2-7; D perhaps matches TRBD1 (6 bases). This CDR3 spans 14 amino acids. Germline V gene lookup returns CDR1 SGHRS and CDR2 YFSETQ. V was trimmed by 4 bases and J by 6 bases, leaving 17 bases between them. CDR3 in DNA: TGCGCCAGCAGCCTGGGACAAAACCACATCGAGCAGTACTTC. This sequence encodes CASSLGQNHIEQYF.

The J gene is TRBJ2-3, the V gene TRBV12-3 or TRBV12-4; D is perhaps TRBD1 (5 bases). The CDR3 is 13 amino acids. The V end lost 8 bases, the J end lost 3 bases, and 12 bases lay between the germline ends. The CDR3 DNA is TGTGCCAGCGTATTGGGGCCGACAGATACGCAGTATTTT. Translated, it gives CASVLGPTDTQYF.

V usage is TRBV29-1 and J usage is TRBJ1-2; 9 bases align to TRBD1. Germline CDR1 is SQVTM and CDR2 is ANQGSEA. The CDR3 spans 15 residues. Losses at the gene ends were 2 bases for V and 4 bases for J; bases not matched to a gene: 8. Written as DNA, the CDR3 is TGCAGCGTTGAAAGTAGACAGGGGGGTATCTATGGCTACACCTTC. Residues: CSVESRQGGIYGYTF. The full variable domain, its missing parts supplied by reference TRBV29-1 and TRBJ1-2, is SAVISQKPSRDICQRGTSLTIQCQVDSQVTMMFWYRQQPGQSLTLIATANQGSEATYESGFVIDKFPISRPNLTFSTLTVSNMSPEDSSIYLCSVESRQGGIYGYTFGSGTRLTVV.

J is TRBJ2-5 and V is TRBV5-4; D possibly corresponds to TRBD1 (5 bases). Trimming removed 4 bases from V and 0 bases from J, with 10 bases in between. Germline values: CDR1 SGHNT, CDR2 YYREEE (reference sequence). The CDR3 runs to 14 residues. CDR3 loop: CASSIRQYQETQYF. In nucleotides, the CDR3 is TGTGCCAGCAGCATAAGACAGTACCAAGAGACCCAGTACTTC.

This chain joins TRBV11-2 and TRBJ2-1; D uncertain. Germline V CDR1 and CDR2: SGHAT, FQNNGV. This CDR3 is built from 14 residues. Trimming removed 2 bases at V and 3 bases at J, with 8 bases between. The DNA of the CDR3 is TGTGCCAGCAGCTTACGACTGCTCTACAATGAGCAGTTCTTC. Residues: CASSLRLLYNEQFF.

The chain recombines TRBV3-1 (or the pseudogene TRBV3-2) with TRBJ1-4; no definite D call. CDR3 length equals 13 residues. Between the trimmed V and J ends, which lost 1 base and 6 bases, there was a span of 6 bases. The V gene's germline CDR1 is LGHDT and CDR2 YNNKEL (reference sequence). Here the CDR3 reads CASSQGRDEKLFF. The CDR3 DNA follows: TGTGCCAGCAGCCAAGGGAGGGATGAAAAACTGTTTTTT.

V gene TRBV6-6 combines with J gene TRBJ1-1; D remains unclear. CDR1 and CDR2 (germline): MNHNY, SVGAGI (reference sequence). Trimming cost V 5 bases and J 5 bases, with 18 bases left between them. The CDR3 has 15 residues. CDR3 amino acids: CASSGPYDGDTEAFF. CDR3 DNA: TGTGCCAGCAGTGGGCCGTACGACGGCGATACTGAAGCTTTCTTT.

This chain links TRBV15 with TRBJ2-7; TRBD1 might be the D (5 bases). The CDR3 is 14 amino acids. The V end lost 2 bases, the J end lost 1 base, and 9 bases lay between the germline ends. Germline V gives CDR1 LNHNV, CDR2 YYDKDF (reference sequence). CDR3 in amino acids: CATSRRTSSYEQYF. The DNA for the CDR3 is TGTGCCACCAGCAGACGGACAAGTTCCTACGAGCAGTACTTC.

V is TRBV7-2 and J is TRBJ1-4, with 8 bases identical to TRBD1. Germline V gene sequence: CDR1 SGHTA, CDR2 FQGNSA. The trim removed 5 bases at V and 6 bases at J, leaving 11 bases unmatched. The CDR3 runs 16 residues. CDR3 nucleotide sequence: TGTGCCAGCAGCGACCCCGGTCAGGGGGCCGATGAAAAACTGTTTTTT. It specifies CASSDPGQGADEKLFF. Using reference TRBV7-2 and TRBJ1-4 for the parts outside the CDR3, the full variable domain is GAGVSQSPSNKVTEKGKDVELRCDPISGHTALYWYRQSLGQGLEFLIYFQGNSAPDKSGLPSDRFSAERTGGSVSTLTIQRTQQEDSAVYLCASSDPGQGADEKLFFGSGTQLSVL.

A note on this clone: This sample includes further DNA sequences coding for the same CDR3. V is TRBV18 and J is TRBJ1-1; 8 positions agree with TRBD1. The CDR3 extends over 16 amino acids. Germline CDR1 KGHSH, CDR2 LQKENI. The junction had 6 bases not matched to a gene; V was cut back by 3 bases and J by 0 bases. The CDR3 protein is CASSPRTGRMNTEAFF. CDR3 DNA: TGTGCCAGCTCACCGAGGACAGGGAGAATGAACACTGAAGCTTTCTTT.

This clone was detected only once. The chain is built from TRBV9 and TRBJ2-3; tentative D call: TRBD2 (6 bases). Trimming took off 1 base at V and 5 bases at J, with 14 bases between the two ends. Germline loops: CDR1 SGDLS, CDR2 YYNGEE. The length of the CDR3 is 15 residues. CDR3 DNA: TGTGCCAGCAGCGTAATGACGAGGGAGGAAGATACGCAGTATTTT. Protein sequence: CASSVMTREEDTQYF.

V is TRBV2 and J is TRBJ2-5; tentatively, D is TRBD1 (5 bases). Germline CDR1 SNHLY, CDR2 FYNNEI. CDR3 length equals 11 residues. V lost 10 bases and J 5 bases, leaving 11 bases between the germline ends. CDR3 coding DNA: TGTGCCACCGGACAAGCGGAGACCCAGTACTTC. Protein product: CATGQAETQYF. The whole variable domain, remainder taken from reference TRBV2 and TRBJ2-5, is EPEVTQTPSHQVTQMGQEVILRCVPISNHLYFYWYRQILGQKVEFLVSFYNNEISEKSEIFDDQFSVERPDGSNFTLKIRSTKLEDSAMYFCATGQAETQYFGPGTRLLVL.